This T cell receptor beta chain was captured by sequencing in a study of shared clonotypes between healthy human individuals. The table came from immunoSEQ multiplex PCR; TCRdb's copy has only in-frame clones and leaves some out. The table shows 2 million to 2.5 million clones, with 90% to 95% occurring only once. This clone was picked up one time. The CDR3 spans 17 residues. The trim removed 3 bases at V and 2 bases at J, leaving 10 bases unmatched. Germline loops: CDR1 MDHEN, CDR2 SYDVKM. The TCR originated in a man aged 18 to 29 in good health. Some clones in this sample may be carry-over from other donors' samples. Input material: naive CD4+ T cells from PBMCs. This sample's subset: CD45RA+ positively selected. The chain links TRBV28 to TRBJ2-1; 7 positions agree with TRBD1. The CDR3 protein is CASSLPPTGDPYNEQFF. CDR3 coding DNA: TGTGCCAGCAGTTTGCCCCCCACAGGGGACCCCTACAATGAGCAGTTCTTC.